These 10 T cell receptor beta chains originate from one sample sequenced in a study of blood T cell repertoires in COVID-19. Assay: immunoSEQ multiplex PCR; the TCRdb copy retains only in-frame clones and omits some. The sample records roughly 160,000 clones, roughly four fifths being singletons. The sequenced sample consisted of PBMCs or T cells enriched from blood (not recorded which). Every receptor here comes from a man aged 50 to 60 who had recovered from COVID-19.

The CDR3 coding sequence is TGTGCCAGCAGCCGCGGGACAGGGGGCTATGGCTACACCTTC. Its protein is CASSRGTGGYGYTF. The chain links TRBV5-6 to TRBJ1-2; 11 bases are a match to TRBD1. CDR1 SGHDT and CDR2 YYEEEE come from the germline V gene. The V gene end was trimmed by 4 bases and the J gene end by 4 bases; junction bases not matched to a gene: 3. CDR3 length: 14 amino acids.

This sequence joins TRBV12-3 or TRBV12-4 and TRBJ2-7; the D gene is possibly TRBD1 (5 bases). The V and J ends lost 3 bases and 4 bases respectively, with 10 bases between them. The CDR3 loop spans 13 amino acids. The chain's CDR3 is CASSLGRVYEQYF. The CDR3, as DNA: TGTGCCAGCAGTTTGGGCAGGGTTTACGAGCAGTACTTC.

DNA of the CDR3: TGCGCCAGCAGCAGAGGACAGGGAGGGACTAATGAAAAACTGTTTTTT. Encoded protein: CASSRGQGGTNEKLFF. V usage is TRBV4-1 and J usage is TRBJ1-4; TRBD1 aligns across 8 bases. Trimming removed 5 bases from V and 2 bases from J; junction bases left unmatched: 7. This CDR3 is built from 16 residues. Germline values: CDR1 MGHRA, CDR2 YSYEKL.

The chain carries TRBV7-2 and TRBJ2-2, with TRBD2 as a possible D gene (6 bases). Germline CDR1 SGHTA, CDR2 FQGNSA. Trimming pared 1 base from V and 7 bases from J, leaving 22 bases between. CDR3 size: 18 residues. In DNA form, the CDR3 reads TGTGCCAGCAGCTTAGTGGCGGCGCGGGGAGCGAGAGTCGGGGAGCTGTTTTTT. This codes for CASSLVAARGARVGELFF.

The chain joins TRBV27 to TRBJ1-5, with unresolved D. Germline values: CDR1 MNHEY, CDR2 SMNVEV (reference sequence). Trimming left V 6 bases short and J 4 bases short, with 22 bases between. The CDR3 spans 17 residues. This chain's CDR3 is CASSPRSRGSGNQPQHF. The CDR3 nucleotides read TGTGCCAGCAGCCCTCGTAGTAGAGGATCCGGGAATCAGCCCCAGCATTTT.

The chain joins TRBV29-1 to TRBJ2-3; TRBD1 agrees at 9 bases. Trimming cost V 3 bases and J 4 bases; bases outside gene matches: 5. The CDR3 is 14 residues long. Germline V gene sequence: CDR1 SQVTM, CDR2 ANQGSEA. The CDR3 DNA reads TGCAGCGTTGATGTTAGACAGGGGGCAGATACGCAGTATTTT. It translates to CSVDVRQGADTQYF.

This chain uses TRBV9 with TRBJ2-7; the D is unclear. The CDR3 covers 13 residues. The V end was cut by 2 bases, the J end by 0 bases, with 6 bases between. Germline CDR1 and CDR2: SGDLS and YYNGEE. The CDR3, as DNA: TGTGCCAGCAGCGTGGGCAGCTCCTACGAGCAGTACTTC. It yields the protein CASSVGSSYEQYF. The whole variable domain, remainder taken from reference TRBV9 and TRBJ2-7, is DSGVTQTPKHLITATGQRVTLRCSPRSGDLSVYWYQQSLDQGLQFLIQYYNGEERAKGNILERFSAQQFPDLHSELNLSSLELGDSALYFCASSVGSSYEQYFGPGTRLTVT.

The chain carries TRBV28 and TRBJ1-1, with a possible D match to TRBD1 (5 bases). The CDR3 is 15 residues long. Germline V lookup: CDR1 MDHEN, CDR2 SYDVKM. Deletions cut 4 bases from V and 5 bases from J, with 17 bases between. The DNA for the CDR3 is TGTGCCAGCAGTTCCTTTGAGGCAGGGAGGACTGAAGCTTTCTTT. It encodes CASSSFEAGRTEAFF.

In its sample, this clone was seen once. The rearrangement joins TRBV9 to TRBJ1-2; no firm D call. V was cut by 0 bases and J by 6 bases, with 15 bases left in between. The length of the CDR3 is 15 residues. The germline gives CDR1 SGDLS, CDR2 YYNGEE. As DNA, the CDR3 is TGTGCCAGCAGCGTAGGATCGTGGCCATCCCATGGCTACACCTTC. Its translation is CASSVGSWPSHGYTF.

Only a few counts were recorded for this clone. CDR3 nucleotides: TGTGCCAGCCGGATGGCCCTGACTAGGGGGGGTGAGCAGTTCTTC. It yields the protein CASRMALTRGGEQFF. This sequence joins TRBV28 and TRBJ2-1, with D perhaps matching TRBD2 (7 bases). From germline, CDR1 is MDHEN and CDR2 SYDVKM. The CDR3 is 15 amino acids. V was cut by 8 bases and J by 9 bases, with 23 bases left in between.